This TCR beta chain was recovered during a study of cytotoxic CD8 clonotypes in ibrutinib-treated CLL. About the research overall: Among the samples, the mean was roughly 260,000 productive templates and approximately 91,000 productive rearrangements. Regarding the study as a whole: The clonality rise at ibrutinib response reflected private clonotype expansion. Circulating CD8+ T-cell counts were tracked by baseline clonality, which exceeded that of age-matched healthy donors.

TCRdb's table, derived via immunoSEQ multiplex PCR, lists solely in-frame clones and lacks some. The table has fewer than 200,000 clones, under 85% seen once. Germline V gene data show CDR1 as MGHRA and CDR2 as YSYEKL. V was pared by 4 bases and J by 0 bases, with 6 bases of the junction left unmatched. The CDR3 totals 15 residues. The TCR beta libraries used approximately 2 micrograms of genomic DNA that came from cryopreserved PBMCs. The table lists this clone with a count of one. As yet, its antigen is unknown. J is TRBJ2-7 and V is TRBV4-1; 7 bases fit TRBD1. This TCR was recovered from a human donor with chronic lymphocytic leukemia. The sequencing here drew on PBMCs, taken after 24 months of ibrutinib treatment. CDR3 sequence (DNA): TGCGCCAGCAGCCCGCTACGGGACAGCTCCTACGAGCAGTACTTC. It translates to CASSPLRDSSYEQYF.